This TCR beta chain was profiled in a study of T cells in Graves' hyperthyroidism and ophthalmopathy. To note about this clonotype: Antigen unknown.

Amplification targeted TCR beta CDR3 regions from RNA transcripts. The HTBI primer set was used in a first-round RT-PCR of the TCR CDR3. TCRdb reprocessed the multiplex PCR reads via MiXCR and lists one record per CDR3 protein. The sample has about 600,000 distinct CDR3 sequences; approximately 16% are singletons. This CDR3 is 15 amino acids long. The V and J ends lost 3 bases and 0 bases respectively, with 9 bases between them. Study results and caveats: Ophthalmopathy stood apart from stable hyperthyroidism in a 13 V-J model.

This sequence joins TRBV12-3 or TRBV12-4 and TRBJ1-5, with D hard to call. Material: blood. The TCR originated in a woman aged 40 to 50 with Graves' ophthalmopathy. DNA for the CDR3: TGTGCCAGCAGTTTCGGAACTTATAGCAATCAGCCCCAGCATTTT. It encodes CASSFGTYSNQPQHF.